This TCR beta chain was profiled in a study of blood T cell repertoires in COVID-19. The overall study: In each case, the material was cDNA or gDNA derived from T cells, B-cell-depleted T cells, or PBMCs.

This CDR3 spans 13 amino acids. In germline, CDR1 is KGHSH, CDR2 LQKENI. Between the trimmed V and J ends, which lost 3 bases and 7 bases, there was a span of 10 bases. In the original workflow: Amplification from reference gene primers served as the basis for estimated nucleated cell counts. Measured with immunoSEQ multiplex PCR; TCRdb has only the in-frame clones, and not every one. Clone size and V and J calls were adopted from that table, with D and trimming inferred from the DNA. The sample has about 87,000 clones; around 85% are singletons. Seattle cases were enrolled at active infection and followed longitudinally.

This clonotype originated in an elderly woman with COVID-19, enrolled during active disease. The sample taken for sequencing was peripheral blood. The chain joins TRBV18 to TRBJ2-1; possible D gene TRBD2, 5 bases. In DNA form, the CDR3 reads TGTGCCAGCTCACCGAGGGCAGTAAATGAGCAGTTCTTC. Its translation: CASSPRAVNEQFF. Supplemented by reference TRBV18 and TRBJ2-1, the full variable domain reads NAGVMQNPRHLVRRRGQEARLRCSPMKGHSHVYWYRQLPEEGLKFMVYLQKENIIDESGMPKERFSAEFPKEGPSILRIQQVVRGDSAAYFCASSPRAVNEQFFGPGTRLTVL.